These T cell receptor beta chains were read from a single sample in a study of T cell repertoires in cytomegalovirus infection. TCRdb used MiXCR to reprocess the reads, holding one entry per CDR3 protein. This table holds around 71,000 distinct CDR3 sequences, approximately 39% found once. The antigens these receptors bind are not known. The sample consisted of CD8+ T cells from cultured PBMCs, taken from culture after CMV antigen stimulation. The source of these receptors is a human donor in good health (CMV status not recorded). Some clones in this sample may be carry-over from other donors' samples. The CDR3 runs from the conserved cysteine through the conserved F or W. Each record gives: V gene, J gene, clone size, D gene, CDR3 protein, CDR3 DNA. The D gene is left open where the match is weak. Clone size appears in some rows only: once, few, many, or a class for an expanded clone.

V: TRBV6-1
J: TRBJ2-7
size: few
D: -
CDR3: CASSVGVRSVLTYEQYF
DNA: TGTGCCAGCAGTGTGGGGGTCCGTAGCGTCCTGACCTACGAGCAGTACTTC

V: TRBV7-4
J: TRBJ2-7
size: -
D: -
CDR3: CASSPKRGPYYEQYF
DNA: TGTGCCAGCAGCCCAAAGCGCGGGCCATATTACGAGCAGTACTTC

V: TRBV20-1
J: TRBJ2-5
size: -
D: -
CDR3: CSALQETQYF
DNA: TGCAGTGCACTACAAGAGACCCAGTACTTC

V: TRBV5-5
J: TRBJ2-5
size: few
D: -
CDR3: CASSYPTGEETQYF
DNA: TGTGCCAGCAGCTACCCGACAGGAGAAGAGACCCAGTACTTC

V: TRBV7-2
J: TRBJ2-1
size: -
D: -
CDR3: CASSLGRARTYNEQFF
DNA: TGTGCCAGCAGCCTGGGCCGAGCCAGGACTTACAATGAGCAGTTCTTC

V: TRBV4-3
J: TRBJ2-1
size: few
D: -
CDR3: CASSQDSERLISEQFF
DNA: TGCGCCAGCAGCCAAGATTCGGAGAGATTGATCAGTGAGCAGTTCTTC

V: TRBV2
J: TRBJ1-2
size: -
D: -
CDR3: CASSEITERGYTF
DNA: TGTGCCAGCAGTGAAATTACAGAAAGAGGCTACACCTTC

V: TRBV7-8
J: TRBJ1-1
size: few
D: -
CDR3: CASSLLGQSLMNTEAFF
DNA: TGTGCCAGCAGCTTACTAGGTCAGAGTCTTATGAACACTGAAGCTTTCTTT

V: TRBV24-1
J: TRBJ2-3
size: few
D: TRBD1
CDR3: CATSDSTGAVQTDTQYF
DNA: TGTGCCACCAGTGATTCCACAGGGGCGGTTCAAACAGATACGCAGTATTTT

V: TRBV6-2/TRBV6-3
J: TRBJ2-1
size: few
D: -
CDR3: CASSLVGGGYNEQFF
DNA: TGTGCCAGCAGTCTTGTCGGGGGCGGATACAATGAGCAGTTCTTC

V: TRBV4-1
J: TRBJ2-1
size: -
D: TRBD2
CDR3: CASSHGLAGGREQFF
DNA: TGCGCCAGCAGCCACGGACTAGCGGGGGGGCGTGAGCAGTTCTTC

V: TRBV10-3
J: TRBJ1-1
size: -
D: TRBD1
CDR3: CAISVSGTGVMLTEAFF
DNA: TGTGCCATCAGTGTCTCCGGGACAGGGGTTATGTTGACTGAAGCTTTCTTT

V: TRBV2
J: TRBJ2-6
size: -
D: TRBD1
CDR3: CASRPTGWLSFGANVLTF
DNA: TGTGCCAGCCGCCCGACAGGGTGGTTAAGTTTTGGGGCCAACGTCCTGACTTTC

V: TRBV6-6
J: TRBJ2-1
size: -
D: TRBD2
CDR3: CASSYAGETNNEQFF
DNA: TGTGCCAGCAGTTACGCGGGGGAAACTAACAATGAGCAGTTCTTC

V: TRBV7-2
J: TRBJ1-1
size: many
D: -
CDR3: CASSLGSLGGTEAFF
DNA: TGTGCCAGCAGCTTAGGATCTCTGGGAGGGACTGAAGCTTTCTTT

V: TRBV12-3/TRBV12-4
J: TRBJ2-2
size: few
D: TRBD1
CDR3: CASSSTPGQGNTGELFF
DNA: TGTGCCAGCAGTTCCACACCGGGACAGGGGAACACCGGGGAGCTGTTTTTT

V: TRBV19
J: TRBJ2-3
size: -
D: TRBD1
CDR3: CASSPRQGAADTQYF
DNA: TGTGCCAGTAGTCCGAGACAGGGGGCCGCAGATACGCAGTATTTT

V: TRBV4-1
J: TRBJ2-6
size: -
D: -
CDR3: CASSLETVVAGANVLTF
DNA: TGCGCCAGCAGCCTTGAGACAGTAGTAGCAGGGGCCAACGTCCTGACTTTC

V: TRBV7-6
J: TRBJ2-1
size: -
D: -
CDR3: CASSFAIYNEQFF
DNA: TGTGCCAGCAGCTTTGCTATCTACAATGAGCAGTTCTTC

V: TRBV7-9
J: TRBJ1-2
size: -
D: TRBD1
CDR3: CASSRSQGAVYGYTF
DNA: TGTGCCAGCAGCCGATCTCAGGGGGCTGTCTATGGCTACACCTTC

V: TRBV29-1
J: TRBJ2-3
size: -
D: -
CDR3: CSVVLVGGPGSTQYF
DNA: TGCAGCGTGGTCTTAGTAGGGGGGCCAGGTAGCACGCAGTATTTT

V: TRBV7-6
J: TRBJ2-5
size: many
D: -
CDR3: CASSLALSLQETQYF
DNA: TGTGCCAGCAGCTTAGCACTTTCATTACAAGAGACCCAGTACTTC

V: TRBV24-1
J: TRBJ2-2
size: -
D: TRBD1
CDR3: CATRAGTADTGELFF
DNA: TGTGCCACCAGAGCCGGGACAGCGGACACCGGGGAGCTGTTTTTT

V: TRBV27
J: TRBJ2-3
size: -
D: -
CDR3: CASSSPFTDTQYF
DNA: TGTGCCAGCAGTTCACCCTTCACAGATACGCAGTATTTT

V: TRBV27
J: TRBJ1-1
size: -
D: -
CDR3: CASSLAGLNTEAFF
DNA: TGTGCCAGCAGTTTGGCGGGCCTGAACACTGAAGCTTTCTTT

V: TRBV7-9
J: TRBJ2-5
size: few
D: -
CDR3: CASSLGPGRETQYF
DNA: TGTGCCAGCAGCTTAGGGCCAGGGAGGGAGACCCAGTACTTC

V: TRBV4-1
J: TRBJ2-7
size: -
D: TRBD2
CDR3: CASSQVRGGYHEQCF
DNA: TGCGCTTCCAGCCAAGTGCGCGGGGGTTACCACGAGCAGTGCTTC

V: TRBV25-1
J: TRBJ2-1
size: -
D: -
CDR3: CASSEWTENNEQFF
DNA: TGTGCCAGCAGTGAATGGACAGAGAACAATGAGCAGTTCTTC

V: TRBV6-5
J: TRBJ2-1
size: few
D: -
CDR3: CASSYSQYNEQFF
DNA: TGTGCCAGCAGTTACTCACAGTACAATGAGCAGTTCTTC

V: TRBV29-1
J: TRBJ2-2
size: few
D: -
CDR3: CSVDPSGGAGELFF
DNA: TGCAGCGTTGACCCGTCTGGGGGTGCCGGGGAGCTGTTTTTT

V: TRBV7-8
J: TRBJ2-5
size: many
D: TRBD1
CDR3: CASSSDRVGETQYF
DNA: TGTGCCAGCAGCTCGGACAGGGTTGGAGAGACCCAGTACTTC

V: TRBV12-3/TRBV12-4
J: TRBJ2-6
size: -
D: -
CDR3: CASSFVGLNVLTF
DNA: TGTGCCAGCAGTTTTGTGGGTCTCAACGTCCTGACTTTC

V: TRBV4-1
J: TRBJ2-5
size: few
D: -
CDR3: CASSLTGETQYF
DNA: TGCGCCAGCAGCCTAACGGGGGAGACCCAGTACTTC

V: TRBV28
J: TRBJ2-4
size: -
D: -
CDR3: CASSFRSRGLDKNIQYF
DNA: TGTGCCAGCAGTTTCCGCTCAAGGGGCCTAGACAAAAACATTCAGTACTTC

V: TRBV28
J: TRBJ1-5
size: -
D: -
CDR3: CASRDSNQPQHF
DNA: TGTGCCAGCAGGGATAGCAATCAGCCCCAGCATTTT

V: TRBV4-3
J: TRBJ1-1
size: -
D: -
CDR3: CASSQVKGVTEAFF
DNA: TGCGCCAGCAGCCAAGTCAAGGGGGTAACTGAAGCTTTCTTT

V: TRBV6-1
J: TRBJ2-3
size: few
D: -
CDR3: CASTKRSTDTQYF
DNA: TGTGCCAGCACGAAAAGGTCCACAGATACGCAGTATTTT

V: TRBV28
J: TRBJ2-1
size: -
D: -
CDR3: CASSPNTGISYNEQFF
DNA: TGTGCCAGCAGTCCTAATACAGGGATATCCTACAATGAGCAGTTCTTC

V: TRBV6-6
J: TRBJ2-7
size: few
D: TRBD1
CDR3: CASSLLSFVQGANEQYF
DNA: TGTGCCAGCAGTTTGCTTTCATTCGTACAGGGGGCGAACGAGCAGTACTTC

V: TRBV7-6
J: TRBJ2-7
size: -
D: TRBD1
CDR3: CASSPGDRSFGEQYF
DNA: TGTGCCAGCAGCCCCGGGGACAGGAGTTTTGGCGAGCAGTACTTC

V: TRBV9
J: TRBJ2-1
size: few
D: -
CDR3: CASSISGGSYNEQFF
DNA: TGTGCCAGCAGCATTAGCGGCGGGTCCTACAATGAGCAGTTCTTC

V: TRBV7-8
J: TRBJ2-7
size: -
D: TRBD2
CDR3: CASSSSGGPSSYEQYF
DNA: TGTGCCAGCAGCTCTAGCGGGGGGCCCTCTTCCTACGAGCAGTACTTC

V: TRBV7-6
J: TRBJ2-5
size: -
D: -
CDR3: CASSLGHRSETQYF
DNA: TGTGCCAGCAGCTTAGGGCACAGGTCAGAGACCCAGTACTTC

V: TRBV7-9
J: TRBJ2-3
size: -
D: -
CDR3: CASNPGGTDTQYF
DNA: TGTGCCAGCAACCCCGGGGGCACAGATACGCAGTATTTT